Shown below are 32 T cell receptor beta chains from a single sample sequenced in a study of stem cell transplantation in POMP-related autoinflammatory disease. The method was immunoSEQ multiplex PCR; TCRdb's version includes in-frame clones alone and lacks a portion of them. The repertoire holds tens of thousands of clones, with more than 75% as singletons. The starting material was CD4+ T cells from PBMCs, obtained after stem cell transplantation. The receptor set was obtained from a human patient with POMP-related autoinflammation and immune dysregulation (PRAID). Some of these T cells may belong to the graft donor.

The chain links TRBV28 to TRBJ2-7; D might be TRBD2 (5 bases). V was cut by 7 bases and J by 6 bases, with 16 bases left in between. Germline CDR1 reads MDHEN; CDR2 reads SYDVKM. This CDR3 has 13 residues. The CDR3 protein is CASTDTVGVEQYV. CDR3 bases: TGTGCCAGCACGGATACCGTCGGGGTCGAGCAGTACGTC.

The V call is TRBV11-2, the J call TRBJ1-6, with D possibly TRBD1 on 5 matching bases. V was pared by 0 bases and J by 16 bases, with 16 bases between. The CDR3 extends over 14 amino acids. Germline CDR1 and CDR2: SGHAT and FQNNGV. Written as DNA, the CDR3 is TGTGCCAGCAGCTTAGAAGTGACAGCCCGTGGGCTCCACTTT. Protein sequence: CASSLEVTARGLHF.

The chain uses TRBV27 and TRBJ1-1; 9 bases are a match to TRBD1. In germline, CDR1 is MNHEY, CDR2 SMNVEV (reference sequence). The CDR3 has 15 residues. V lost 4 bases, J lost 5 bases, and 8 bases stayed unmatched. Written as DNA, the CDR3 is TGTGCCAGCAGTTCTCTCGGGACAGGGTATACTGAAGCTTTCTTT. It specifies CASSSLGTGYTEAFF.

The chain links TRBV15 to TRBJ1-2, with D maybe TRBD1 (6 bases). Trimming cost V 0 bases and J 4 bases, with 12 bases left between them. Germline V gene lookup returns CDR1 LNHNV and CDR2 YYDKDF (reference sequence). CDR3 size: 15 residues. DNA for the CDR3: TGTGCCACCAGCAGAGAGCAGGGGAGAGGCTATGGCTACACCTTC. Translating gives CATSREQGRGYGYTF.

The chain links TRBV18 to TRBJ2-7; 13 positions match TRBD2. The CDR3 spans 16 residues. V lost 5 bases, J lost 2 bases, and 6 bases stayed unmatched. Per germline, CDR1 KGHSH and CDR2 LQKENI. DNA of the CDR3: TGTGCCAGCTCATCTGGGACTAGCGGGACCACCTACGAGCAGTACTTC. Translation gives CASSSGTSGTTYEQYF.

The chain carries TRBV18 and TRBJ2-1; 10 nucleotides line up with TRBD2. The length of the CDR3 is 16 residues. Trimming removed 1 base from V and 4 bases from J; junction bases left unmatched: 4. The germline CDR1 and CDR2 sequences are KGHSH and LQKENI. The CDR3 reads CASSPRPSGGYNEQFF. The CDR3 region has the DNA TGTGCCAGCTCACCACGGCCTAGCGGGGGTTACAATGAGCAGTTCTTC.

V and J are TRBV5-1 and TRBJ1-1; 9 positions match TRBD1. The junction had 7 bases not matched to a gene; V was cut back by 0 bases and J by 1 base. The CDR3 runs to 17 residues. CDR1 and CDR2 (germline): SGHRS, YFSETQ. CDR3 coding DNA: TGCGCCAGCAGCTTGGTGGGACAGGGTACTTGGAACACTGAAGCTTTCTTT. Its translation: CASSLVGQGTWNTEAFF.

This rearrangement joins TRBV5-1 to TRBJ2-1; D assignment may be TRBD1 or TRBD2 (6 bases each). There are 15 residues in the CDR3. Germline V gene data show CDR1 as SGHRS and CDR2 as YFSETQ. V was pared by 0 bases and J by 4 bases, with 11 bases between. The CDR3 protein is CASSLAGGAYNEQFF. The CDR3 nucleotides read TGCGCCAGCAGCTTGGCCGGGGGCGCTTACAATGAGCAGTTCTTC.

The chain joins TRBV5-6 to TRBJ1-5; no firm D call. V lost 7 bases and J 3 bases, leaving 14 bases between the germline ends. This CDR3 contains 14 residues. The germline CDR1 and CDR2 sequences are SGHDT and YYEEEE. DNA of the CDR3: TGTGCCAGCTCCTTGGGTAGGTCCAATCAGCCCCAGCATTTT. Its protein product is CASSLGRSNQPQHF. Full variable domain (remainder filled in from reference TRBV5-6 and TRBJ1-5): DAGVTQSPTHLIKTRGQQVTLRCSPKSGHDTVSWYQQALGQGPQFIFQYYEEEERQRGNFPDRFSGHQFPNYSSELNVNALLLGDSALYLCASSLGRSNQPQHFGDGTRLSIL.

The chain couples TRBV5-5 to TRBJ2-1, with D perhaps TRBD1 (6 bases). Trimming took 3 bases from V and 3 from J, leaving 10 bases between them. The CDR3 is 14 residues long. Per the germline V gene, CDR1 is SGHKS and CDR2 is YYEKEE (reference sequence). CDR3 protein: CASSSLTGYNEQFF. For the CDR3, the DNA is TGTGCCAGCAGCTCCCTGACAGGCTACAATGAGCAGTTCTTC.

The V and J genes are TRBV30 and TRBJ2-5; possible D gene TRBD2, 6 bases. With 0 bases removed from V and 7 bases from J, the gap between germline ends came to 15 bases. Germline assignment: CDR1 GTSNPN and CDR2 SVGIG (reference sequence). CDR3 length: 14 residues. CDR3 sequence: CAWSVRLGGTTQYF. CDR3 sequence (DNA): TGTGCCTGGAGTGTACGTCTGGGAGGAACGACCCAGTACTTC.

V gene TRBV28 combines with J gene TRBJ2-7; D is perhaps TRBD2 (6 bases). The length of the CDR3 is 14 residues. With 4 bases removed from V and 4 bases from J, the gap between germline ends came to 14 bases. Germline lookup yields CDR1 MDHEN and CDR2 SYDVKM. This CDR3 is CASSSQEGTYEQYF. CDR3 in DNA: TGTGCCAGCAGTTCCCAGGAGGGAACGTACGAGCAGTACTTC.

This clone was seen a single time. V gene TRBV5-1 combines with J gene TRBJ1-2, with 7 nucleotides matching TRBD1. CDR1 is SGHRS and CDR2 is YFSETQ in the germline V gene. This CDR3 has 14 amino acids. The J segment lost 6 bases and the V segment lost 0 bases, leaving 5 bases of the junction unmatched. CDR3 loop: CASSLVVGGDGYTF. CDR3 DNA: TGCGCCAGCAGCTTGGTGGTAGGGGGCGATGGCTACACCTTC. Based on the CDR3 plus reference TRBV5-1 and TRBJ1-2, the full variable domain is KAGVTQTPRYLIKTRGQQVTLSCSPISGHRSVSWYQQTPGQGLQFLFEYFSETQRNKGNFPGRFSGRQFSNSRSEMNVSTLELGDSALYLCASSLVVGGDGYTFGSGTRLTVV.

The chain couples TRBV7-9 to TRBJ1-1; D may be TRBD1 (6 bases). The CDR3 loop spans 14 amino acids. V lost 5 bases to trimming and J lost 7 bases, with 17 bases between them. CDR1 SEHNR and CDR2 FQNEAQ come from the germline V gene (reference sequence). The DNA for the CDR3 is TGTGCCAGCAGCCCCGGACAGCCGGGGGGTGAAGCTTTCTTT. The encoded protein is CASSPGQPGGEAFF.

The chain employs TRBV11-1 and TRBJ2-1, with unresolved D. Germline loops: CDR1 SGHAT, CDR2 FQDESV (reference sequence). This CDR3 is 13 amino acids long. Trimming took 6 bases from V and 15 from J, leaving 21 bases between them. DNA for the CDR3: TGTGCCAGCAGGAAGGAGACAACTACACCGAGGTTCTTC. This codes for CASRKETTTPRFF.

V gene TRBV30 combines with J gene TRBJ2-5; D call uncertain. CDR3 length: 11 amino acids. V gave up 2 bases and J gave up 4 bases, with 5 bases separating them. The germline gives CDR1 GTSNPN, CDR2 SVGIG (reference sequence). The CDR3: CAWSSRETQYF. In DNA, the CDR3 is TGTGCCTGGAGTAGCAGAGAGACCCAGTACTTC.

This clone appeared a single time. V is TRBV5-6 and J is TRBJ1-2, with 8 bases matching TRBD1. Germline CDR1 is SGHDT and CDR2 is YYEEEE. The length of the CDR3 is 15 residues. Losses at the gene ends were 1 base for V and 3 bases for J; bases not matched to a gene: 5. The DNA of the CDR3 is TGTGCCAGCAGCTTGAGACAGGGGATAGACTATGGCTACACCTTC. Amino acids: CASSLRQGIDYGYTF.

This chain connects TRBV6-6 to TRBJ2-7, with unresolved D. Trimming cost V 6 bases and J 0 bases, with 3 bases left between them. The length of the CDR3 is 11 residues. Germline values: CDR1 MNHNY, CDR2 SVGAGI (reference sequence). The CDR3 region is CASRNSYEQYV. The CDR3 DNA is TGTGCCAGCAGAAACTCCTACGAGCAGTACGTC.

The chain employs TRBV5-1 and TRBJ1-1; a possible D gene is TRBD1 (6 bases). The CDR3 sequence is 14 residues long. Trimming shortened V by 4 bases and J by 7 bases, and 17 bases separated the two germline ends. Germline-derived CDR1 and CDR2 are SGHRS and YFSETQ. The CDR3 spells CASSHKIQGDEAFF. The DNA of the CDR3 is TGCGCCAGCAGCCACAAAATACAGGGAGATGAAGCTTTCTTT.

The chain has TRBV2 and TRBJ2-2; 7 nucleotides agree with TRBD1. CDR1 is SNHLY and CDR2 is FYNNEI in the germline V gene. The ends lost 6 bases at V and 8 bases at J; junction bases unmatched: 3. The CDR3 length is 12 residues. This CDR3 reads CASRHRGGELFF. For the CDR3, the DNA is TGTGCCAGCAGACACAGGGGAGGGGAGCTGTTTTTT.

This sequence joins TRBV27 and TRBJ1-2, with D possibly matching TRBD1 (6 bases). V dropped 5 bases and J dropped 7 bases, with 17 bases sitting between them. Germline values: CDR1 MNHEY, CDR2 SMNVEV (reference sequence). The CDR3 length is 14 residues. CDR3 in amino acids: CASSGDGGRRGYTF. The CDR3 DNA reads TGTGCCAGCAGTGGGGATGGGGGGCGCCGTGGCTACACCTTC.

V gene TRBV2 combines with J gene TRBJ2-5; TRBD1 matches 8 bases. CDR1 and CDR2 (germline): SNHLY, FYNNEI. The CDR3 consists of 14 residues. The J segment lost 5 bases and the V segment lost 7 bases, leaving 9 bases of the junction unmatched. This CDR3 reads CASTRRGLGETQYF. The CDR3 DNA reads as TGTGCCAGCACTCGCAGGGGGCTGGGGGAGACCCAGTACTTC.

This chain joins TRBV28 and TRBJ2-2, with 7 bases fitting TRBD2. J lost 2 bases, V lost 6 bases, and 12 bases had no gene match. Germline V CDR1 and CDR2: MDHEN, SYDVKM. The CDR3 is 17 amino acids. The CDR3 sequence: CASSARLTSFNTGELFF. The CDR3 nucleotides read TGTGCCAGCAGCGCCAGACTGACTAGCTTTAACACCGGGGAGCTGTTTTTT.

The chain uses TRBV24-1 and TRBJ2-2, with D perhaps matching TRBD1 or TRBD2 (7 bases each). Germline lookup yields CDR1 KGHDR and CDR2 SFDVKD. The CDR3 spans 16 residues. The V and J ends lost 6 bases and 6 bases respectively, with 19 bases between them. The CDR3 region is CATSPRQGGIAGELFF. The CDR3 DNA sequence: TGTGCCACCAGTCCACGACAGGGAGGGATCGCCGGGGAGCTGTTTTTT.

V gene TRBV2 combines with J gene TRBJ2-4; TRBD1 matches 9 bases. Germline V CDR1 and CDR2: SNHLY, FYNNEI. The CDR3 is made up of 12 amino acids. The ends lost 8 bases at V and 7 bases at J; junction bases unmatched: 3. In nucleotides, the CDR3 is TGTGCCAGCCAACAGGGGGCCAACATTCAGTACTTC. Its translation is CASQQGANIQYF. Together with reference TRBV2 and TRBJ2-4, the CDR3 gives the full variable domain: EPEVTQTPSHQVTQMGQEVILRCVPISNHLYFYWYRQILGQKVEFLVSFYNNEISEKSEIFDDQFSVERPDGSNFTLKIRSTKLEDSAMYFCASQQGANIQYFGAGTRLSVL.

The rearrangement links TRBV5-1 to TRBJ2-3; 7 positions match TRBD1. This CDR3 contains 14 residues. The germline V gene encodes CDR1 SGHRS and CDR2 YFSETQ. V shed 4 bases and J 2 bases; nucleotides not matched to a gene: 4. The CDR3 protein is CASSEGQYTDTQYF. The CDR3 bases are TGCGCCAGCAGCGAGGGACAGTACACAGATACGCAGTATTTT.

V gene TRBV20-1 combines with J gene TRBJ2-5, with a possible D match to TRBD1 (5 bases). Per germline, CDR1 DFQATT and CDR2 SNEGSKA (reference sequence). The CDR3 consists of 11 residues. The V gene lost 1 base and the J gene lost 10 bases, with 10 bases spanning the gap. CDR3 in DNA: TGCAGTGCTAGAGGTCAGGGTCTCCAGTACTTC. Its protein product is CSARGQGLQYF.

The chain recombines TRBV6-1 with TRBJ2-1; TRBD2 aligns across 16 bases. In germline, CDR1 is MNHNS, CDR2 SASEGT. V shed 4 bases, J shed 9 bases, and the junction held 18 bases outside the gene matches. CDR3 length equals 20 residues. The CDR3 here is CASSVVPSSGLAGGFGEQFF. The CDR3 coding sequence is TGTGCCAGCAGTGTAGTCCCATCATCGGGACTAGCGGGAGGGTTTGGTGAGCAGTTCTTC.

The V call is TRBV28, the J call TRBJ2-4; D is undetermined. CDR3 length: 15 amino acids. V shed 3 bases and J shed 0 bases, with 9 bases lying between them. The germline V gene encodes CDR1 MDHEN and CDR2 SYDVKM. The CDR3 DNA is TGTGCCAGCAGTTTCTTGGGCCTAGCCAAAAACATTCAGTACTTC. This translates into CASSFLGLAKNIQYF.

This chain joins TRBV9 and TRBJ2-3; the D call may be TRBD1 or TRBD2 (6 bases each). The CDR3 loop spans 14 amino acids. With 0 bases removed from V and 2 bases from J, the gap between germline ends came to 7 bases. Germline V gene sequence: CDR1 SGDLS, CDR2 YYNGEE. CDR3 sequence reads: CASSVAGATDTQYF. The CDR3 DNA follows: TGTGCCAGCAGCGTAGCGGGGGCCACAGATACGCAGTATTTT.

This rearrangement joins TRBV2 to TRBJ2-4; D could derive from TRBD1 or TRBD2 (5 bases each). V was shortened by 6 bases and J by 1 base, with 10 bases between the two germline ends. The CDR3 has 14 amino acids. Germline CDR1 is SNHLY and CDR2 is FYNNEI. Here the CDR3 reads CASRRWGAKNIQYF. The CDR3 DNA is TGTGCCAGCAGAAGGTGGGGGGCCAAAAACATTCAGTACTTC.

The DNA of the CDR3 is TGTGCCAGCAGTTTGACTAGAGGTATCGTAGATACGCAGTATTTT. Translating gives CASSLTRGIVDTQYF. The chain carries TRBV27 and TRBJ2-3, with a possible D match to TRBD2 (6 bases). From germline, CDR1 is MNHEY and CDR2 SMNVEV (reference sequence). Trimming removed 3 bases at V and 5 bases at J, with 15 bases between. This CDR3 has 15 residues.